Each of the 14 T cell receptor beta chains below was sequenced from the same sample in a study of control samples from healthy donors and cancer patients. Data came from immunoSEQ multiplex PCR; TCRdb stores just in-frame clones and leaves some out. The profile covers under 450,000 clones, with 75% to 95% appearing a single time and about 6.3% taken by the ten largest. Sequenced material: PBMCs. The receptors come from a man aged 35-49 years with head and neck cancer.

The V and J genes are TRBV27 and TRBJ2-2; 8 nucleotides agree with TRBD1. The J segment lost 6 bases and the V segment lost 7 bases, leaving 28 bases of the junction unmatched. Germline CDR1 and CDR2: MNHEY and SMNVEV (reference sequence). The CDR3 is 21 amino acids. For the CDR3, the DNA is TGTGCCAGCACCCAACTCGGCGGCTTGGTTTCCGGACAGGGTGGACCCGGGGAGCTGTTTTTT. Protein: CASTQLGGLVSGQGGPGELFF.

The rearrangement joins TRBV4-3 to TRBJ2-6; D uncertain. The V end was cut by 0 bases, the J end by 4 bases, with 10 bases between. This CDR3 is built from 16 residues. The germline gives CDR1 LGHNA, CDR2 YSLEER. This CDR3 is CASSQDSGAGANVLTF. The CDR3, as DNA: TGCGCCAGCAGCCAAGATTCAGGTGCCGGGGCCAACGTCCTGACTTTC.

The chain couples TRBV9 to TRBJ2-1, with 12 bases matching TRBD2. Germline CDR1 is SGDLS and CDR2 is YYNGEE. V was clipped by 0 bases and J by 7 bases; unmatched bases: 11. This CDR3 contains 18 residues. The CDR3 DNA is TGTGCCAGCAGCGTAGGGAGACTAGCGGGAGTGGATTGGAATGAGCAGTTCTTC. Protein product: CASSVGRLAGVDWNEQFF.

The chain combines TRBV27 with TRBJ2-3; D is unclear. This CDR3 has 15 residues. CDR1 is MNHEY and CDR2 is SMNVEV in the germline V gene (reference sequence). Deletions cut 2 bases from V and 0 bases from J, with 9 bases between. In nucleotides, the CDR3 is TGTGCCAGCAGTTTAACGGATTCTAGCACAGATACGCAGTATTTT. It specifies CASSLTDSSTDTQYF.

This rearrangement joins TRBV11-2 to TRBJ2-7; D not certain. Germline CDR1 is SGHAT and CDR2 is FQNNGV. The CDR3 extends over 13 amino acids. The V gene lost 3 bases and the J gene lost 6 bases, with 12 bases spanning the gap. As DNA, the CDR3 is TGTGCCAGCAGCTTGGTCGTATTAGCCGAGCAGTACTTC. Its translation is CASSLVVLAEQYF.

The chain joins TRBV30 to TRBJ1-5; possible D gene TRBD1, 6 bases. The CDR3 sequence is 15 residues long. V was trimmed by 0 bases and J by 4 bases, leaving 13 bases between them. Germline loops: CDR1 GTSNPN, CDR2 SVGIG (reference sequence). The CDR3 nucleotides are TGTGCCTGGAGTGTAGGAGTACAGGGTAATCAGCCCCAGCATTTT. It translates to CAWSVGVQGNQPQHF.

V is TRBV19 and J is TRBJ1-5; D possibly corresponds to TRBD1 (6 bases). Germline V lookup: CDR1 LNHDA, CDR2 SQIVND (reference sequence). The CDR3 is made up of 14 amino acids. V was pared by 5 bases and J by 6 bases, with 14 bases between. The CDR3 coding sequence is TGTGCCAGTAGTCTTACAGGGAGGGGTCAGCCCCAGCATTTT. Translation: CASSLTGRGQPQHF.

V and J are TRBV7-9 and TRBJ2-7; a weak D match, TRBD2 (5 bases). Germline CDR1 and CDR2: SEHNR and FQNEAQ (reference sequence). V lost 5 bases, J lost 2 bases, and 13 bases lay in between. This CDR3 spans 14 amino acids. CDR3 DNA sequence: TGTGCCAGCAGCCGCTCGGGGAGCCCCTACGAGCAGTACTTC. Its protein is CASSRSGSPYEQYF.

The chain carries TRBV18 and TRBJ2-7; 10 bases match TRBD1. V trimming: 3 bases; J trimming: 4 bases; junction bases outside the gene matches: 9. The CDR3 contains 16 residues. The germline V gene has CDR1 KGHSH and CDR2 LQKENI. The DNA for the CDR3 is TGTGCCAGCTCACCGCTTGCGGGACAGGGGCAGTACGAGCAGTACTTC. Translating it yields CASSPLAGQGQYEQYF.

The rearrangement joins TRBV7-2 to TRBJ1-2; D remains ambiguous. The CDR3 contains 14 residues. Trimming removed 0 bases at V and 8 bases at J, with 13 bases between. Germline values: CDR1 SGHTA, CDR2 FQGNSA. This CDR3 is CASSLAAGIRGYTF. The CDR3 DNA reads as TGTGCCAGCAGCTTAGCGGCGGGGATTCGAGGCTACACCTTC. Full variable domain (remainder filled in from reference TRBV7-2 and TRBJ1-2): GAGVSQSPSNKVTEKGKDVELRCDPISGHTALYWYRQSLGQGLEFLIYFQGNSAPDKSGLPSDRFSAERTGGSVSTLTIQRTQQEDSAVYLCASSLAAGIRGYTFGSGTRLTVV.

The genes are TRBV30 and TRBJ2-7; maybe TRBD1 (5 bases). Germline V gene data show CDR1 as GTSNPN and CDR2 as SVGIG (reference sequence). The CDR3 totals 11 residues. Trimming took 4 bases from V and 5 from J, leaving 9 bases between them. The CDR3 DNA reads TGTGCCTGGACTAGGGGTAACGAGCAGTACTTC. Protein sequence: CAWTRGNEQYF.

About this clone: Other DNA sequences in this specimen translate into the identical CDR3. The J gene is TRBJ1-1, the V gene TRBV6-2 or TRBV6-3; D not certain. CDR3 size: 13 residues. V was cut by 2 bases and J by 5 bases, with 9 bases left in between. The germline gives CDR1 MNHEY, CDR2 SVGEGT. CDR3 amino acids: CASSYGGRTEAFF. For the CDR3, the DNA is TGTGCCAGCAGTTACGGCGGGAGGACTGAAGCTTTCTTT.

The V gene is TRBV19, the J gene TRBJ2-1, with D tentatively TRBD2 (5 bases). The CDR3 runs 14 residues. Germline CDR1 is LNHDA and CDR2 is SQIVND (reference sequence). V lost 6 bases and J 4 bases, leaving 13 bases between the germline ends. The CDR3 DNA is TGTGCCAGTAGACCCGGGATCTCTTACAATGAGCAGTTCTTC. Its protein product is CASRPGISYNEQFF.

The chain recombines TRBV3-1 (or the pseudogene TRBV3-2) with TRBJ1-5, with 9 nucleotides matching TRBD1. Trimming cost V 4 bases and J 4 bases; bases outside gene matches: 2. Germline CDR1 LGHDT, CDR2 YNNKEL (reference sequence). The length of the CDR3 is 14 residues. The CDR3 here is CASSPGQGNQPQHF. CDR3 nucleotides: TGTGCCAGCAGCCCGGGACAGGGTAATCAGCCCCAGCATTTT.